The rows below give T cell receptor beta chains drawn from one sample of a study of T cells after somatic rescue of genetic block. Sequenced by immunoSEQ multiplex PCR; TCRdb stores in-frame clones only, minus some. The repertoire consists of about 14,000 clones, with more than 65% occurring once and the leading ten covering 14%. The specimen sequenced was peripheral blood mononuclear cells (PBMCs). The origin of the receptors is a boy aged 5-17 years. The CDR3 runs from the conserved cysteine through the conserved F or W. Each record gives: clone size, CDR3 length, J gene, V gene, D gene, CDR3 DNA, CDR3 protein. The D gene is left open where the match is weak. Size is stated for part of the rows, as once, few or many counts, or as a class when the clone is expanded.

NA 16 TRBJ2-1 TRBV28 TRBD2 TGTGCCAGCAGTTTATTGGGACTAGCGGGATCCAATGAGCAGTTCTTC CASSLLGLAGSNEQFF
NA 13 TRBJ2-7 TRBV5-1 NA TGCGCCAGCAGCTCACCGACCCCCTACGAGCAGTACTTC CASSSPTPYEQYF
NA 15 TRBJ1-1 TRBV6-5 TRBD1 TGTGCCAGCAGTTACTCGACAGGGGAGAATACTGAAGCTTTCTTT CASSYSTGENTEAFF
NA 15 TRBJ2-7 TRBV27 NA TGTGCCAGCAGTTTAAGTAGTGGTGTTTTGGACGAGCAGTACTTC CASSLSSGVLDEQYF
NA 14 TRBJ2-2 TRBV27 NA TGTGCCTCGACAGAGATCGGGGGCACCGGGGAGCTGTTTTTT CASTEIGGTGELFF
NA 18 TRBJ2-2 TRBV5-1 TRBD1 TGCGCCAGCAGCCCGGGACAGGTCTCCGGGGGTATCACCGGGGAGCTGTTTTTT CASSPGQVSGGITGELFF
NA 15 TRBJ1-2 TRBV19 TRBD1 TGTGCCAGTAGTAAGCCGGGACAGGGGGACTATGGCTACACCTTC CASSKPGQGDYGYTF
NA 13 TRBJ2-1 TRBV5-6 NA TGTGCCAGCAGCTTGGGCCGGGGAGATGAGCAGTTCTTC CASSLGRGDEQFF
few 15 TRBJ2-4 TRBV18 TRBD2 TGTGCCAGCTCAGCCAGGACTAGCGGGGAGGACATTCAGTACTTC CASSARTSGEDIQYF
NA 16 TRBJ2-7 TRBV7-6 NA TGTGCCAGCAGCTTAGGAGGCAGGGGCATCCCCTACGAGCAGTACTTC CASSLGGRGIPYEQYF
NA 18 TRBJ2-3 TRBV27 TRBD2 TGTGCCAGCAGACGGAAGGGTCCTAGCGGGGGAAGCACAGATACGCAGTATTTT CASRRKGPSGGSTDTQYF
NA 15 TRBJ2-5 TRBV6-5 TRBD2 TGTGCCAGCAGTTACTCCAGACTAGCACCAGAGACCCAGTACTTC CASSYSRLAPETQYF
NA 16 TRBJ2-3 TRBV19 NA TGTGCCAGTAGTATGGGAAAAAGAGGGCGAGGAGATACGCAGTATTTT CASSMGKRGRGDTQYF
few 16 TRBJ2-2 TRBV2 NA TGTGCCACCCGAGGGTATCGGGGTTCGGGCACCGGGGAGCTGTTTTTT CATRGYRGSGTGELFF
NA 17 TRBJ2-4 TRBV10-3 TRBD2 TGTGCCATCAGTGAGTCAGGGCGGGAGAGCTTCAAAAACATTCAGTACTTC CAISESGRESFKNIQYF
NA 13 TRBJ2-7 TRBV27 NA TGTGCCAGCAGTTTACAGGTTTCCTACGAGCAGTACTTC CASSLQVSYEQYF
NA 9 TRBJ2-1 TRBV18 TRBD2 TGTGCCAGCGGGACTAGTCAGTTCTTC CASGTSQFF
medium-sized 17 TRBJ1-5 TRBV5-4 NA TGTGCCAGCAGCTTGGCCGGGACGGTCTATAGCAATCAGCCCCAGCATTTT CASSLAGTVYSNQPQHF
few 12 TRBJ2-7 TRBV19 NA TGTGCCAGTAAACAGGCGCCAAACGAGCAGTACTTC CASKQAPNEQYF
few 16 TRBJ2-6 TRBV5-1 TRBD1 TGCGCCAGCAGCTTGCAGGGGGCGGCTGGGGCCAACGTCCTGACTTTC CASSLQGAAGANVLTF
NA 13 TRBJ2-5 TRBV5-1 NA TGCGCCAGCAGCTTCGTGGGGCAGGAGACCCAGTACTTC CASSFVGQETQYF
NA 13 TRBJ1-2 TRBV18 NA TGTGCCAGCTCCCCTATCGTAAACTATGGCTACACCTTC CASSPIVNYGYTF
medium-sized 15 TRBJ1-5 TRBV27 TRBD1 TGTGCCAGCAGTTTTTCGGGACAGCCCTATCAGCCCCAGCATTTT CASSFSGQPYQPQHF
once 12 TRBJ2-5 TRBV29-1 NA TGCAGCGTTGAAGGTCTTCCCGAGACCCAGTACTTC CSVEGLPETQYF
few 12 TRBJ1-2 TRBV28 NA TGTGCCAGCAGTTCGACGGTGGGCGGCTACACCTTC CASSSTVGGYTF
NA 14 TRBJ1-5 TRBV30 TRBD1 TGTGCCTGGAGTGACAGGGGAGGTGATCAGCCCCAGCATTTT CAWSDRGGDQPQHF
NA 15 TRBJ2-1 TRBV5-1 TRBD1 TGCGCCAGCAGCAGCGAGGGGGCAGTCTACAATGAGCAGTTCTTC CASSSEGAVYNEQFF
NA 16 TRBJ2-1 TRBV5-4 TRBD1 TGTGCCAGCAGCTTAGTTAGTGGGGACAGGGGAGATGAGCAGTTCTTC CASSLVSGDRGDEQFF
medium-sized 15 TRBJ2-7 TRBV18 NA TGTGCCAGCTCATCAGAGGGGGGTCGCACCTACGAGCAGTACTTC CASSSEGGRTYEQYF
NA 12 TRBJ2-3 TRBV28 NA TGTGCCAGCAGGGACAGCACAGATACGCAGTATTTT CASRDSTDTQYF
NA 14 TRBJ1-4 TRBV11-1 NA TGTGCCAGCAGCTACGGGAGAACTAATGAAAAACTGTTTTTT CASSYGRTNEKLFF
NA 16 TRBJ1-4 TRBV18 NA TGTGCCAGCTCACCAGACCTAGCAGTCACTAATGAAAAACTGTTTTTT CASSPDLAVTNEKLFF
NA 15 TRBJ2-1 TRBV30 TRBD2 TGTGCCTGGAGGGTACCAGCGGGGGGCCGCGATGAGCAGTTCTTC CAWRVPAGGRDEQFF